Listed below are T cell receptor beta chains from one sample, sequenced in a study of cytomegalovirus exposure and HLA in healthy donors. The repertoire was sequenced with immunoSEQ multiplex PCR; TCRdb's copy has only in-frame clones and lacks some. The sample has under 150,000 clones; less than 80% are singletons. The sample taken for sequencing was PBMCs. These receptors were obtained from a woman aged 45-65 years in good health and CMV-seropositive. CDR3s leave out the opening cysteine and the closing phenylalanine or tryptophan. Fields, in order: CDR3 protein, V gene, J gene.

ASSPGGREDTQY	TRBV7-3	TRBJ2-3
ASSFDSSNQPQH	TRBV28	TRBJ1-5
SAIRTGELF	TRBV20-1	TRBJ2-2
ASSAIQGANYGYT	TRBV2	TRBJ1-2
ASSLVISNTGELF	TRBV5-1	TRBJ2-2
ASTPGQVSNQPQH	TRBV6-1	TRBJ1-5
ASSQIPDSTEAF	TRBV4-2	TRBJ1-1
AWSPGTAPYEQY	TRBV30	TRBJ2-7
ATSRDVSGKTQY	TRBV15	TRBJ2-5
ASSFENEKLF	TRBV5-6	TRBJ1-4
ASKRTGSSTDTQY	TRBV6-5	TRBJ2-3